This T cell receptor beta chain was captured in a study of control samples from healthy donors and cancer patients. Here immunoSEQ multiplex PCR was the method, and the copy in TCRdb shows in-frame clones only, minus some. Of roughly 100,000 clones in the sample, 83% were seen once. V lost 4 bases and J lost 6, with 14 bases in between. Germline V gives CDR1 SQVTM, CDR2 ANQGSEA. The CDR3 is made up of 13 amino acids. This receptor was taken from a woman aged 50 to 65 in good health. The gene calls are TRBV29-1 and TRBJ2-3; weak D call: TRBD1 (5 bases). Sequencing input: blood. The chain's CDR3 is CSVGGNFRDTQYF. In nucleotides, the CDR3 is TGCAGCGTTGGGGGCAATTTCAGGGATACGCAGTATTTT.